The sequence of this T cell receptor (beta chain) was determined in a study of cytomegalovirus exposure and HLA in healthy donors. Study overall: Unique TCRs numbering around 85 million, obtained from HLA-typed donors, made up an early data release.

Deletions cut 5 bases from V and 3 bases from J, with 13 bases between. Germline CDR1 and CDR2: SGHTA and FQGNSA. The CDR3 has 14 amino acids. A remark on this clone: Antigen: not known.

Findings of the study overall: Highest at DRB1 and lowest at HLA-C, TCR association rates differed among HLA loci in a later analysis.

Researchers ran the PCR with 60 Vbeta and 13 Jbeta primers. Here immunoSEQ multiplex PCR was the method, and the copy in TCRdb shows in-frame clones only, minus some. Of some 190,000 clones listed, 70% to 80% are singletons. Sequenced: PBMCs. V usage is TRBV7-2 and J usage is TRBJ1-1; no clear D gene. The TCR originated in a man younger than 35 in good health and CMV-seronegative. The CDR3 DNA reads TGTGCCAGCAGCGGAGGTGGTCAGGACACTGAAGCTTTCTTT. Protein sequence: CASSGGGQDTEAFF.